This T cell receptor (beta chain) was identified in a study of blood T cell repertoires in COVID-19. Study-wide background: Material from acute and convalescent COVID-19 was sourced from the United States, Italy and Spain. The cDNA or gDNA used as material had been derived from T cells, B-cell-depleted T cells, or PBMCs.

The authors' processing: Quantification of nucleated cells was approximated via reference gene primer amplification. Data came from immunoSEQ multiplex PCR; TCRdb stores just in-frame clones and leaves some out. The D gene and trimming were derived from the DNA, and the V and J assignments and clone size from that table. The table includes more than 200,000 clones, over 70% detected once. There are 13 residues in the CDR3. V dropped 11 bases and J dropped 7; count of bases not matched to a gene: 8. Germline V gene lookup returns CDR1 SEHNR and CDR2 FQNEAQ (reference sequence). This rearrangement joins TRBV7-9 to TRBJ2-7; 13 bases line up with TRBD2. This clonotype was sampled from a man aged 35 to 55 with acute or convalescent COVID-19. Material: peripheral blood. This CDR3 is CAGSAGLAGEQYF. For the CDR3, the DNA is TGTGCCGGAAGCGCGGGACTAGCGGGAGAGCAGTACTTC.